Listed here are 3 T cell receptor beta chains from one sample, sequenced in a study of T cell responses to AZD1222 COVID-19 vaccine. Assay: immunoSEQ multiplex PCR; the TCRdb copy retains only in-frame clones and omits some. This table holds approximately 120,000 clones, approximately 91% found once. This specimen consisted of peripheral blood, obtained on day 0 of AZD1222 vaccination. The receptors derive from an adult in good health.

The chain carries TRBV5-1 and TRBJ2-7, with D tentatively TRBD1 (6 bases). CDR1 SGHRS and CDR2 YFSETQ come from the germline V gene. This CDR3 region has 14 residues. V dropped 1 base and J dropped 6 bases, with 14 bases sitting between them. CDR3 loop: CASSLTTGRGEQYF. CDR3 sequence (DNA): TGCGCCAGCAGCTTGACGACAGGTCGGGGCGAGCAGTACTTC.

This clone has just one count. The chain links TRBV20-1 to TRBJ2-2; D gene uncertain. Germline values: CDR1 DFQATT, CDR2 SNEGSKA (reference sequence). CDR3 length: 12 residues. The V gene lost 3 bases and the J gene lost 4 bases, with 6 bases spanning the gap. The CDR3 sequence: CSASRSTGELFF. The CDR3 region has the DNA TGCAGTGCTAGTAGGAGCACCGGGGAGCTGTTTTTT.

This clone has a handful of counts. The DNA for the CDR3 is TGTGCCAGCAGCCAAGTCAGGGCTAATGAAAAACTGTTTTTT. Protein: CASSQVRANEKLFF. The chain joins TRBV3-1 (or the pseudogene TRBV3-2) to TRBJ1-4; maybe TRBD1 (5 bases). CDR1 is LGHDT, CDR2 YNNKEL, per germline (reference sequence). CDR3 length equals 14 residues. The V and J ends lost 1 base and 3 bases respectively, with 6 bases between them.